This T cell receptor (beta chain) was retrieved from a study of metastatic and nonmetastatic thyroid tumors. For the study at large: The authors compared repertoires across blood and tumor or nodule tissue from malignant and benign thyroid patients.

The CDR3 spans 17 residues. V was cut by 6 bases and J by 0 bases, with 15 bases left in between. Thyroid surgery was performed in patients who had received no treatment beforehand. This clone appeared many times. Authors' methods: Clinicopathological groups differed in CDR3, with these differences serving to build a distant-metastasis classifier for papillary thyroid cancer. TCRdb re-clonotyped the PCR reads through MiXCR. These V and J calls originate from TCRdb's pipeline instead of the authors' own analysis. There are tens of thousands of clones in the sample; approximately 17% occur only once, and roughly 4.2% lies in the top ten.

This TCR was recovered from a female donor with papillary thyroid cancer or a benign thyroid nodule (not recorded which). Some clones in this sample may be carry-over from other donors' samples. The V and J genes are TRBV6-7 and TRBJ1-6; D unresolved. TRBV6-7 is an ORF, and what it does is uncertain. The sample comprised blood. CDR3 amino acids: CASSRLNFLSYNSPLHF. CDR3 sequence (DNA): TGTGCCAGCAGCCGCCTCAACTTCCTCTCCTATAATTCACCCCTCCACTTT.